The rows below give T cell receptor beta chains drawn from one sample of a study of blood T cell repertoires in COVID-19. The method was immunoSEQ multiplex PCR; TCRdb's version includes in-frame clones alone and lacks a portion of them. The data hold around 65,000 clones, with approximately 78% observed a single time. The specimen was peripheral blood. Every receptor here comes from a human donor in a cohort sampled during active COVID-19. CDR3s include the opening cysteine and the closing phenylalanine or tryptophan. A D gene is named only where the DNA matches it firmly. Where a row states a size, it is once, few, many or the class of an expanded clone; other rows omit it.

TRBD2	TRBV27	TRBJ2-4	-	CASSLLGGAKNIQYF	TGTGCCAGCAGTTTATTGGGGGGGGCCAAAAACATTCAGTACTTC
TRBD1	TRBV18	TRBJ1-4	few	CASSATGEKGKLFF	TGTGCCAGCTCAGCGACAGGGGAAAAGGGAAAACTGTTTTTT
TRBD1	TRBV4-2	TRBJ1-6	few	CASSHRPGQGNSPLHF	TGTGCCAGCAGCCACCGACCGGGACAGGGTAATTCACCCCTCCACTTT
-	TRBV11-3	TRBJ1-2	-	CASESPRGGARSYGYTF	TGTGCCAGCGAAAGTCCCCGGGGGGGGGCTCGAAGCTATGGCTACACCTTC
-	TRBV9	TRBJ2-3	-	CASRDFTDTQYF	TGTGCCAGCAGGGACTTTACAGATACGCAGTATTTT
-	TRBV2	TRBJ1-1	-	CASRTLGRWTEAFF	TGTGCCAGCAGGACTTTGGGGCGGTGGACTGAAGCTTTCTTT
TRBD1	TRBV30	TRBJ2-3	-	CAWSVPTGGVFSTDTQYF	TGTGCCTGGAGTGTACCGACAGGGGGTGTCTTTAGCACAGATACGCAGTATTTT
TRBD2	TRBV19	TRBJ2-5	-	CASSIRGRVETQYF	TGTGCCAGTAGTATACGGGGGAGGGTGGAGACCCAGTACTTC
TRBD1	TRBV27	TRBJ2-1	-	CASSLRGQGTYGANNEQFF	TGTGCCAGCAGTTTAAGAGGACAGGGGACGTACGGGGCAAACAATGAGCAGTTCTTC
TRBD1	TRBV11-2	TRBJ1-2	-	CASSRTGAYGYTF	TGTGCCAGCAGCCGGACAGGAGCCTATGGCTACACCTTC
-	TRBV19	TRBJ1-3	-	CASSPNRGAYGNTIYF	TGTGCCAGTAGTCCCAACCGGGGGGCGTATGGAAACACCATATATTTT
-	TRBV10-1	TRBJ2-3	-	CASRATFGGPSDTQYF	TGCGCCAGCAGAGCTACATTCGGGGGGCCTTCAGACACGCAGTATTTT
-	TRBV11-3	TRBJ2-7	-	CASSLAGNYEQYF	TGTGCCAGCAGCTTAGCGGGGAACTACGAGCAGTACTTC
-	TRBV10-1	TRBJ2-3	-	CASSESTIPLTQYF	TGCGCCAGCAGTGAGTCGACAATCCCTTTGACGCAGTATTTT
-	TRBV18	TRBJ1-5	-	CASSPAIGGSQPQHF	TGTGCCAGCTCCCCCGCGATAGGCGGGAGTCAGCCCCAGCATTTT
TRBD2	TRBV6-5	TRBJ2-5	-	CASRRGGIQETQYF	TGTGCCAGCAGGCGGGGGGGGATTCAAGAGACCCAGTACTTC
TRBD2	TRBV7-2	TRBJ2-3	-	CASSALAGSPSDTQYF	TGTGCCAGCAGCGCACTAGCGGGGTCACCATCAGATACGCAGTATTTT
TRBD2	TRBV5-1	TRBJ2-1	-	CASGTSSGGLDEQFF	TGCGCCAGCGGAACCTCTAGCGGGGGTTTGGATGAGCAGTTCTTC
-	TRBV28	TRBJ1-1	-	CASSPMDRNTEAFF	TGTGCCAGCAGCCCCATGGACAGGAACACTGAAGCTTTCTTT
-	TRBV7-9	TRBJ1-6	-	CAIPPSDSPNSPLHF	TGTGCCATCCCACCCTCCGACAGCCCCAATTCACCCCTCCACTTT
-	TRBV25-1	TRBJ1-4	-	CASSESTGPNEKLFF	TGTGCCAGCAGTGAATCGACAGGCCCTAATGAAAAACTGTTTTTT
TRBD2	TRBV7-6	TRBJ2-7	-	CASTRGGTYEQYF	TGTGCCAGCACCCGCGGGGGGACCTACGAGCAGTACTTC
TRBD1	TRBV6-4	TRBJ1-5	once	CASSARQGETQHF	TGTGCCAGCAGTGCGCGTCAGGGGGAAACCCAGCATTTT
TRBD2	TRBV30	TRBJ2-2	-	CAWSVFMRGGTGELFF	TGTGCCTGGAGTGTATTTATGCGGGGGGGCACCGGGGAGCTGTTTTTT
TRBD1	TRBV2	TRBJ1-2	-	CASSALRTGYYGYTF	TGTGCCAGCAGCGCCCTTCGGACAGGGTACTATGGCTACACCTTC
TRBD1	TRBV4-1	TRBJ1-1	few	CASRRRDRATGTEAFF	TGCGCCAGCAGGAGAAGGGACAGGGCTACCGGGACTGAAGCTTTCTTT
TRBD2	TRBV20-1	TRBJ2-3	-	CSASFRRGDPTDTQYF	TGCAGTGCTAGTTTCAGGCGGGGGGACCCCACAGATACGCAGTATTTT
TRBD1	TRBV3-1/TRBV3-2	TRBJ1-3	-	CASSRGQGNTIYF	TGTGCCAGCAGCCGGGGACAGGGAAACACCATATATTTT
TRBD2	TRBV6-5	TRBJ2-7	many	CASTSLAGGSYEQYF	TGTGCCAGCACCTCACTAGCGGGGGGCTCCTACGAGCAGTACTTC
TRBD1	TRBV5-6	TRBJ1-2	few	CASSPGTGIGGYTF	TGTGCCAGCAGCCCCGGGACAGGAATCGGAGGCTACACCTTC
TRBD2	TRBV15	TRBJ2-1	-	CATSDYGGAAYNEQFF	TGTGCCACCAGCGATTACGGGGGGGCTGCCTACAATGAGCAGTTCTTC
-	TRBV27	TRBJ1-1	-	CASSPWPPSTEAFF	TGTGCCAGCAGTCCTTGGCCCCCCTCCACTGAAGCTTTCTTT
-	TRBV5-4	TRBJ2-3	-	CASSSGGGAMSTQYF	TGTGCCAGCAGCTCAGGTGGGGGGGCCATGTCTACGCAGTATTTT
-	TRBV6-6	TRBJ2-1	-	CASSYSTGNEQFF	TGTGCCAGCAGTTACTCGACGGGGAATGAGCAGTTCTTC
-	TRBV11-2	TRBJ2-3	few	CASSNYPRDLDTQYF	TGTGCCAGCAGCAACTATCCCCGGGACTTGGATACGCAGTATTTT
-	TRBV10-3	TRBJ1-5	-	CAIGAGQGSNQPQHF	TGTGCCATCGGGGCAGGGCAGGGCAGCAATCAGCCCCAGCATTTT
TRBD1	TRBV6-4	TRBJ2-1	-	CASSPRDSLGNEQFF	TGTGCCAGCAGCCCTCGGGACAGCCTGGGGAATGAGCAGTTCTTC
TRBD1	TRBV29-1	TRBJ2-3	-	CSVSLGTGRTDTQYF	TGCAGCGTCTCGTTGGGGACAGGGAGGACAGATACGCAGTATTTT
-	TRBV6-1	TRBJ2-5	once	CASSEALRGWETQYF	TGTGCCAGCAGTGAAGCGCTTCGAGGGTGGGAGACCCAGTACTTC
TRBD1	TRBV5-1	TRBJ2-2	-	CASSSQGSPGELFF	TGCGCCAGCAGCTCACAGGGGAGCCCCGGGGAGCTGTTTTTT
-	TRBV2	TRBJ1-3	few	CASKLGHSGNTIYF	TGTGCCAGCAAACTGGGACACTCTGGAAACACCATATATTTT
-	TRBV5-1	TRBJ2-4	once	CASSPPKGGTENIQYF	TGCGCCAGCAGCCCCCCCAAGGGGGGGACCGAAAACATTCAGTACTTC
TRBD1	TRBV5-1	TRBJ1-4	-	CASKKAGTGGEKLFF	TGCGCCAGCAAAAAAGCCGGGACAGGGGGTGAAAAACTGTTTTTT
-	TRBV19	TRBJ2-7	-	CASRRQARGSYEQYF	TGTGCCAGTAGAAGACAGGCGCGAGGCTCCTACGAGCAGTACTTC
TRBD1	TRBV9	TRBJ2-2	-	CASSSIMGQPGTGELFF	TGTGCCAGCAGCTCCATTATGGGACAGCCGGGCACCGGGGAGCTGTTTTTT
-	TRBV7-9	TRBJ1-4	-	CASSPPGQNEKLFF	TGTGCCAGCAGCCCGCCCGGACAGAATGAAAAACTGTTTTTT
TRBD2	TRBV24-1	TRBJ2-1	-	CATSHLTSGLYNEQFF	TGTGCCACCAGCCACCTGACTAGCGGGCTCTACAATGAGCAGTTCTTC
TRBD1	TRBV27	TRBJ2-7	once	CASSPWGQSYEQYF	TGTGCCAGCAGTCCCTGGGGACAGTCCTACGAGCAGTACTTC
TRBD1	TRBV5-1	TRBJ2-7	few	CASSPREGQAIYEQYF	TGCGCCAGCAGCCCAAGAGAGGGACAGGCCATATACGAGCAGTACTTC
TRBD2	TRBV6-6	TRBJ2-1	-	CASSYSRLTGGLEQFF	TGTGCCAGCAGTTACTCCCGGTTGACGGGGGGGCTTGAGCAGTTCTTC